This TCR beta chain was profiled in a study of blood T cell repertoires in COVID-19. Study summary: The United States, Italy and Spain provided the acute and convalescent COVID-19 samples.

The CDR3 has 15 residues. Germline CDR1 SGHTA, CDR2 FQGNSA. Trimming removed 4 bases from V and 3 bases from J; junction bases left unmatched: 8. Data came from immunoSEQ multiplex PCR; TCRdb stores just in-frame clones and leaves some out. The table has 40,000 to 65,000 clones, about 80% seen once. This rearrangement joins TRBV7-2 to TRBJ1-1, with 7 positions matching TRBD1. The sequence was obtained from a human donor in a cohort sampled during active COVID-19. Sequenced: peripheral blood. The CDR3 coding sequence is TGTGCCAGCAGCTCCGACTTCCAGGGGGACACTGAAGCTTTCTTT. Translating it yields CASSSDFQGDTEAFF.